This T cell receptor beta chain stems from a study of Graves' ophthalmopathy and Graves' hyperthyroidism (dated by TCRdb to the late 2010s). Study-level background: Stable hyperthyroidism was defined as no progression to ophthalmopathy within 18 months of follow-up. In total, 135 blood samples were TCR-sequenced: 40 to 45 ophthalmopathy, some 72 hyperthyroidism and approximately 17 hyperthyroidism-to-ophthalmopathy patients. Following sample collection, hyperthyroidism patients were given methimazole at a starting dose of 30 mg daily, and ophthalmopathy patients were given high-dose intravenous methylprednisolone. The study used TCR beta repertoire signatures to distinguish Graves' ophthalmopathy from Graves' hyperthyroidism and to predict progression to ophthalmopathy. An independent validation cohort comprised 18 hyperthyroidism patients and 15 to 17 patients who later progressed from hyperthyroidism to ophthalmopathy. In roughly six hyperthyroidism patients, the T-cell repertoire of thyroid tissue was compared with the T-cell repertoire of blood. To explore V-J signatures that distinguish ophthalmopathy from hyperthyroidism, a discovery set of about 99 patients was enrolled, made up of 43 with ophthalmopathy and 55 to 65 with stable hyperthyroidism. Broad study findings and their caveats: In cross-validation, the 13-signature model distinguished ophthalmopathy from stable hyperthyroidism with about 90% sensitivity and roughly 81% specificity, and in the test set the corresponding values were roughly 80% and 76%. In validation, the model predicted ophthalmopathy progression with nearly 71% sensitivity and around 72% specificity; about a dozen predicted patients were CT-confirmed with GO in a median of approximately 6.5 months. Most expanded thyroid clonotypes with a frequency above 0.001 also appeared in blood, which suggests that blood repertoires may reflect the immune response in the thyroid. Sample size was not statistically predetermined, and group allocation was not concealed from the investigators.

Points on this clonotype: Its antigen target is currently unknown. The sample holds no much larger clone one base away, and base qualities are not on file.

Measured from the cysteine to the phenylalanine, the CDR3 is 14 residues long. Only the CDR3 region is kept as DNA, spanning 42 bases read in frame from base 1. CDR1 and CDR2 were assigned from the germline V gene as ENHRY and SYGVKD. Germline trimming amounts to 5 bases on V and 2 bases on J, with 6 as the count of junction bases outside the gene matches. For repertoire sequencing, the TCR beta CDR3 regions were amplified from RNA transcripts. A first-round RT-PCR used HTBI primers with the Qiagen OneStep RT-PCR kit, followed by a second-round multiplex PCR, size selection and purification. The libraries underwent paired-end sequencing with 100 bp reads on an Illumina HiSeq2000. The study's processing was this. SOAPnuke was used for read processing, and reads with adapters, uncalled bases, a mean Phred below 15, or no exact constant-primer or identifier match were discarded. High-quality paired reads were merged with COPE v1.2.5. Clonotypes were defined as unique nucleotide sequences and were aligned to IMGT TRB V, D and J references using MiTCR v1.1. Analysis was restricted to V-J combinations with a frequency above 0.0001, which covered about 99% of repertoires. A TCR clonal expansion and chaos score per V-J combination was defined as the ratio of F50 clonal expansion to chaos observed in the TCRdist matrix. Features were reduced by Welch's t-statistics and random forest to 10 to 15 V-J combinations, which fed a naive Bayes classifier. The similarity between thyroid and blood repertoires was quantified using the Morisita-Horn index. The public reads were run again by TCRdb, first through fastp at Q25 and then through MiXCR, and only productive beta chains were kept. A single entry per CDR3 protein holds the most common genes and DNA from its merged rows. The V and J calls follow TCRdb's processing rather than the paper's. The sample table contains around 1.1 million distinct CDR3 sequences; only one count was recorded for 35% to 45% of them. Around 10% of the sample is in the top ten clones.

Hyperthyroidism patients were newly diagnosed, were aged 18 to 65 years, and had a disease duration under 2 months. Anyone with other autoimmune diseases, uncontrolled infections, pregnancy or lactation was excluded from the study. Clinical symptoms, serum thyroxine, TRAb, thyroid ultrasound and orbital computed tomography formed the basis of the diagnosis. Total RNA was extracted with Trizol reagent and quality-checked on an Agilent 2100 Bioanalyzer. The rearrangement combines TRBV10-3 with TRBJ2-7, and TRBD1 aligns with 7 junction nucleotides. The receptor was derived from an adult man with Graves' hyperthyroidism. Sequenced material: peripheral blood or thyroid tissue (not recorded which). The DNA sequence follows: TGTGCCATCAGTTACACCGGGACAGCCTACGAGCAGTACTTC. It translates as CAISYTGTAYEQYF.